This entry lists 30 T cell receptor beta chains sequenced from one sample in a study of cytomegalovirus exposure and HLA in healthy donors. Use of 60 Vbeta and 13 Jbeta primers characterized the PCR. Using immunoSEQ multiplex PCR, the repertoire was profiled, and TCRdb retains in-frame clones only, with some absent. The repertoire includes under 90,000 clones, roughly 73% of them detected once, and 2% to 2.5% sits in the top ten. The sequenced sample consisted of PBMCs. Receptors were obtained from a middle-aged man in good health and CMV-seronegative.

This CDR3 is CASSVVGLGGGDTEAFF. CDR3 DNA sequence: TGTGCCAGCAGCGTAGTTGGACTAGGAGGGGGGGACACTGAAGCTTTCTTT. This chain links TRBV9 with TRBJ1-1, with D perhaps matching TRBD1 (6 bases). V was shortened by 0 bases and J by 3 bases, with 18 bases between the two germline ends. The germline gives CDR1 SGDLS, CDR2 YYNGEE. The CDR3 length is 17 residues. Complete variable domain (other parts from reference TRBV9 and TRBJ1-1): DSGVTQTPKHLITATGQRVTLRCSPRSGDLSVYWYQQSLDQGLQFLIQYYNGEERAKGNILERFSAQQFPDLHSELNLSSLELGDSALYFCASSVVGLGGGDTEAFFGQGTRLTVV.

This clone was seen once. This chain uses TRBV20-1 with TRBJ1-1; D is unclear. This CDR3 has 11 amino acids. V was trimmed by 6 bases and J by 10 bases, leaving 15 bases between them. The germline V gene encodes CDR1 DFQATT and CDR2 SNEGSKA (reference sequence). The CDR3 protein is CSARLGPRAFF. Written as DNA, the CDR3 is TGCAGTGCCCGGCTAGGCCCAAGAGCTTTCTTT.

This chain joins TRBV15 and TRBJ2-6; D remains unclear. Germline CDR1 and CDR2: LNHNV and YYDKDF (reference sequence). There are 16 residues in the CDR3. The V end lost 3 bases, the J end lost 4 bases, and 13 bases lay between the germline ends. CDR3 in DNA: TGTGCCACCAGCAGCGCTCCGGTGGTGGGGGCCAACGTCCTGACTTTC. The encoded protein is CATSSAPVVGANVLTF.

The chain couples TRBV14 to TRBJ1-3; no reliable D call. The germline CDR1 and CDR2 sequences are SGHDN and FVKESK. The CDR3 extends over 16 amino acids. V was shortened by 2 bases and J by 0 bases, with 11 bases between the two germline ends. Here the CDR3 DNA reads TGTGCCAGCAGCCAACGACTGAAGAGCTCTGGAAACACCATATATTTT. Amino acid sequence: CASSQRLKSSGNTIYF.

The chain uses TRBV28 and TRBJ2-1; D may be TRBD1 (5 bases). Trimming cost V 2 bases and J 7 bases, with 12 bases left between them. Germline CDR1 reads MDHEN; CDR2 reads SYDVKM. The CDR3 totals 14 residues. The CDR3 here is CASSLEPGWNEQFF. The CDR3 nucleotides read TGTGCCAGCAGTTTAGAGCCAGGGTGGAATGAGCAGTTCTTC. Using reference TRBV28 and TRBJ2-1 for the parts outside the CDR3, the full variable domain is DVKVTQSSRYLVKRTGEKVFLECVQDMDHENMFWYRQDPGLGLRLIYFSYDVKMKEKGDIPEGYSVSREKKERFSLILESASTNQTSMYLCASSLEPGWNEQFFGPGTRLTVL.

The chain is built from TRBV6-5 and TRBJ2-7; perhaps TRBD2 as D (5 bases). The germline V and J ends were trimmed by 6 bases and 6 bases, with 15 bases remaining between them. Germline V CDR1 and CDR2: MNHEY, SVGAGI. The CDR3 spans 13 residues. The CDR3 loop is CASSLDAGGEQYF. The CDR3 nucleotides are TGTGCCAGCAGCTTGGACGCAGGAGGCGAGCAGTACTTC.

V and J are TRBV5-6 and TRBJ1-1; D is perhaps TRBD1 (5 bases). The germline V and J ends were trimmed by 1 base and 1 base, with 5 bases remaining between them. This CDR3 contains 13 residues. CDR1 is SGHDT, CDR2 YYEEEE, per germline. For the CDR3, the DNA is TGTGCCAGCAGCTTGCAGGGGAACACTGAAGCTTTCTTT. It codes for CASSLQGNTEAFF.

This chain uses TRBV5-1 with TRBJ2-1; D is unclear. The V and J ends lost 3 bases and 8 bases respectively, with 15 bases between them. The CDR3 runs 14 residues. Germline lookup yields CDR1 SGHRS and CDR2 YFSETQ. CDR3 sequence (DNA): TGCGCCAGCAGCTCCCGTAGTGAGGTGGATGAGCAGTTCTTC. This gives the protein CASSSRSEVDEQFF.

This sequence joins TRBV6-5 and TRBJ1-2; D gene ambiguous. Germline V gene lookup returns CDR1 MNHEY and CDR2 SVGAGI. This CDR3 region has 15 residues. The V and J ends lost 6 bases and 1 base respectively, with 15 bases between them. The CDR3 nucleotides read TGTGCCAGCAGGCGCGCCGGGTCGGATAACTATGGCTACACCTTC. It translates to CASRRAGSDNYGYTF.

This CDR3 is CASSLRGPGGAQYF. CDR3 coding DNA: TGTGCCAGCAGCTTGAGAGGTCCCGGCGGGGCCCAGTACTTC. The chain employs TRBV5-6 and TRBJ2-5, with D possibly being TRBD2 (6 bases). The CDR3 consists of 14 residues. Per germline, CDR1 SGHDT and CDR2 YYEEEE. The V end lost 1 base, the J end lost 9 bases, and 16 bases lay between the germline ends.

The chain joins TRBV5-1 to TRBJ1-1, with TRBD1 identical over 10 bases. J gave up 4 bases and V 0 bases, and 6 bases lay outside the gene matches. The CDR3 spans 16 residues. Germline loops: CDR1 SGHRS, CDR2 YFSETQ. CDR3: CASSLVGQGRTTEAFF. The CDR3 bases are TGCGCCAGCAGCTTGGTGGGACAGGGGAGAACCACTGAAGCTTTCTTT. The full variable domain, rest sourced from reference TRBV5-1 and TRBJ1-1, is KAGVTQTPRYLIKTRGQQVTLSCSPISGHRSVSWYQQTPGQGLQFLFEYFSETQRNKGNFPGRFSGRQFSNSRSEMNVSTLELGDSALYLCASSLVGQGRTTEAFFGQGTRLTVV.

The rearrangement links TRBV5-6 to TRBJ2-7; weak D call: TRBD2 (6 bases). The CDR3 is made up of 14 amino acids. Germline V gene sequence: CDR1 SGHDT, CDR2 YYEEEE. Trimming left V 0 bases short and J 3 bases short, with 10 bases between. CDR3 nucleotides: TGTGCCAGCAGCTTGGCCGCGGGAATCTACGAGCAGTACTTC. Translated, it gives CASSLAAGIYEQYF.

This clone was picked up a small number of times. This chain uses TRBV6-6 with TRBJ1-5; D is perhaps TRBD1 (5 bases). Germline V gene data show CDR1 as MNHNY and CDR2 as SVGAGI (reference sequence). V dropped 6 bases and J dropped 7 bases, with 19 bases sitting between them. The CDR3 has 15 residues. The CDR3 sequence is CASSPPGGDSQPQHF. The CDR3 DNA is TGTGCCAGCAGCCCCCCCGGAGGGGACTCCCAGCCCCAGCATTTT.

This clone was found a few times. This chain connects TRBV9 to TRBJ2-1; D unresolved. The germline V and J ends were trimmed by 3 bases and 5 bases, with 6 bases remaining between them. The germline V gene has CDR1 SGDLS and CDR2 YYNGEE. The CDR3 length is 12 residues. The chain's CDR3 is CASSAQNNEQFF. For the CDR3, the DNA is TGTGCCAGCAGCGCCCAAAACAATGAGCAGTTCTTC.

This sequence joins TRBV5-1 and TRBJ1-1; D is unclear. Trimming took 0 bases from V and 0 from J, leaving 12 bases between them. Germline CDR1 reads SGHRS; CDR2 reads YFSETQ. The CDR3 totals 16 residues. CDR3 DNA sequence: TGCGCCAGCAGCTTGGTGGCAGGTAACTTGAACACTGAAGCTTTCTTT. Its translation is CASSLVAGNLNTEAFF.

The genes are TRBV5-8 and TRBJ1-2, with D maybe TRBD1 (5 bases). V was cut by 4 bases and J by 8 bases, with 15 bases left in between. Germline V gene lookup returns CDR1 SGHTS and CDR2 YDEGEE. This CDR3 region has 13 residues. The CDR3 DNA is TGTGCCAGCAGCGTCTCCAGGGTTCACGGCTACACCTTC. It is translated as CASSVSRVHGYTF.

This chain connects TRBV6-6 to TRBJ1-1; 7 nucleotides match TRBD1. Per the germline V gene, CDR1 is MNHNY and CDR2 is SVGAGI (reference sequence). The length of the CDR3 is 15 residues. The V segment lost 6 bases and the J segment 0 bases; nucleotides outside the gene matches: 7. CDR3 residues: CASSRPGQVNTEAFF. The CDR3 bases are TGTGCCAGCAGCCGACCAGGACAGGTGAACACTGAAGCTTTCTTT.

This chain connects TRBV7-8 to TRBJ2-7; the match to TRBD2 covers 8 bases. The CDR3 runs 13 residues. Germline V lookup: CDR1 SGHVS, CDR2 FQNEAQ. V gave up 3 bases and J gave up 3 bases; unmatched junction bases: 1. CDR3 DNA: TGTGCCAGCAGCTTGCGGGGGGTCTACGAGCAGTACTTC. Protein sequence: CASSLRGVYEQYF.

This chain joins TRBV5-1 and TRBJ2-7; 10 bases fit TRBD1. Germline trimming cut 4 bases from V and 4 bases from J; bases unmatched to any gene: 5. Germline V gene data show CDR1 as SGHRS and CDR2 as YFSETQ. This CDR3 has 14 residues. The chain's CDR3 is CASSRTGGNYEQYF. The CDR3 region has the DNA TGCGCCAGCAGCCGGACAGGGGGGAATTACGAGCAGTACTTC.

This clone was picked up a small number of times. The DNA is left out, because the CDR3 cannot be placed on it with certainty; the CDR3 is given as TCRdb lists it. This sequence joins TRBV5-5 and TRBJ2-1; TRBD1, the table's D call, was not compared with the DNA. Germline CDR1 and CDR2: SGHKS and YYEKEE (reference sequence). The CDR3 comprises 12 residues, both ends counted. CDR3 region: CASSFGRGATVF.

CDR3 sequence (DNA): TGTGCCAGCAAATACTGGGGACAGCTGAACACTGAAGCTTTCTTT. This sequence encodes CASKYWGQLNTEAFF. The chain uses TRBV2 and TRBJ1-1, with 7 bases aligning to TRBD1. There are 15 residues in the CDR3. J gave up 0 bases and V 7 bases, and 8 bases lay outside the gene matches. Germline V gene data show CDR1 as SNHLY and CDR2 as FYNNEI. Based on the CDR3 plus reference TRBV2 and TRBJ1-1, the full variable domain is EPEVTQTPSHQVTQMGQEVILRCVPISNHLYFYWYRQILGQKVEFLVSFYNNEISEKSEIFDDQFSVERPDGSNFTLKIRSTKLEDSAMYFCASKYWGQLNTEAFFGQGTRLTVV.

The V and J genes are TRBV6-5 and TRBJ1-6; no reliable D call. With 0 bases removed from V and 10 bases from J, the gap between germline ends came to 7 bases. CDR1 and CDR2 (germline): MNHEY, SVGAGI. The CDR3 length is 13 residues. The CDR3 coding sequence is TGTGCCAGCAGTTACTCCGGCAGGTCACCCCTCCACTTT. Its translation: CASSYSGRSPLHF.

The chain joins TRBV5-1 to TRBJ1-2; the D gene is possibly TRBD1 (5 bases). In germline, CDR1 is SGHRS, CDR2 YFSETQ. V was pared by 2 bases and J by 7 bases, with 12 bases between. The CDR3 covers 13 residues. The CDR3 spells CASSFKGKPGYTF. The CDR3 DNA reads TGCGCCAGCAGCTTTAAGGGGAAGCCTGGCTACACCTTC.

V and J are TRBV15 and TRBJ1-6; D gene ambiguous. Germline CDR1 is LNHNV and CDR2 is YYDKDF (reference sequence). This CDR3 has 12 amino acids. The germline V and J ends were trimmed by 5 bases and 11 bases, with 10 bases remaining between them. CDR3 sequence (DNA): TGTGCCACCAGCTGGGAGGTCACACCCCTCCACTTT. It specifies CATSWEVTPLHF.

V is TRBV5-4 and J is TRBJ2-1; TRBD2 agrees at 9 bases. Germline values: CDR1 SGHNT, CDR2 YYREEE (reference sequence). The CDR3 has 16 amino acids. V trimming: 0 bases; J trimming: 10 bases; junction bases outside the gene matches: 11. The CDR3 coding sequence is TGTGCCAGCAGCTTGGCCGGGACTAGCTACGCTATCGAGCAGTTCTTC. Translated: CASSLAGTSYAIEQFF.

This clone appeared a few times. Other DNA sequences within the sample encode an identical CDR3. The chain is built from TRBV5-1 and TRBJ1-2; 11 bases fit TRBD1. This CDR3 comprises 14 residues. V was pared by 2 bases and J by 7 bases, with 4 bases of the junction left unmatched. Germline values: CDR1 SGHRS, CDR2 YFSETQ. The CDR3 spells CASSFGQGASGYTF. CDR3 sequence (DNA): TGCGCCAGCAGCTTCGGACAGGGGGCGTCTGGCTACACCTTC.

The chain carries TRBV19 and TRBJ2-5; 8 bases align to TRBD1. V gave up 5 bases and J gave up 2 bases; unmatched junction bases: 7. CDR1 LNHDA and CDR2 SQIVND come from the germline V gene (reference sequence). The CDR3 contains 15 residues. This CDR3 is CASSWRQGPQETQYF. The CDR3, as DNA: TGTGCCAGTAGTTGGAGACAGGGGCCTCAAGAGACCCAGTACTTC.

In its sample, this clone was seen once. V is TRBV11-2 and J is TRBJ1-1; D may be TRBD1 (5 bases). This CDR3 spans 11 amino acids. The germline gives CDR1 SGHAT, CDR2 FQNNGV. The V gene lost 9 bases and the J gene lost 5 bases, with 10 bases spanning the gap. The CDR3 nucleotides are TGTGCCAGTAAAAGACAGACTGAAGCTTTCTTT. Translated, it gives CASKRQTEAFF. Looking up the rest from reference TRBV11-2 and TRBJ1-1 gives the full variable domain: EAGVAQSPRYKIIEKRQSVAFWCNPISGHATLYWYQQILGQGPKLLIQFQNNGVVDDSQLPKDRFSAERLKGVDSTLKIQPAKLEDSAVYLCASKRQTEAFFGQGTRLTVV.

The CDR3 DNA follows: TGTGCCAGCAGCGTATTTCAGGGCGGGGAGCTGTTTTTT. Its protein product is CASSVFQGGELFF. The rearrangement links TRBV7-2 to TRBJ2-2, with D possibly being TRBD1 (5 bases). Germline CDR1 SGHTA, CDR2 FQGNSA. This CDR3 contains 13 residues. V lost 5 bases to trimming and J lost 7 bases, with 11 bases between them.

This sequence joins TRBV27 and TRBJ2-1; 7 positions match TRBD2. The CDR3 contains 15 residues. Unmatched junction bases numbered 5, after V lost 4 bases and J lost 2 bases. CDR1 and CDR2 from the germline V gene are MNHEY and SMNVEV (reference sequence). The CDR3, as DNA: TGTGCCAGCAGTTCTAGCGGTTATACCTACAATGAGCAGTTCTTC. The encoded protein is CASSSSGYTYNEQFF.